This is a list of T cell receptor beta chains from one sample in a study of T cell responses to AZD1222 COVID-19 vaccine. Sequenced by immunoSEQ multiplex PCR; TCRdb stores in-frame clones only, minus some. The table records about 100,000 clones, 70% to 90% of them present only once. Specimen: peripheral blood, collected on day 0 of AZD1222 vaccination. Source of these receptors: an adult in good health. Both conserved end residues are trimmed from each CDR3. A D gene is named only where the DNA matches it firmly.

v_call,d_call,cdr3_aa
TRBV6-5,.,ASRTVSNYGYT
TRBV19,.,ASSREINQPQH
TRBV28,.,ASSLGGQSPQH
TRBV5-1,.,ASSLLTDTQY
TRBV2,TRBD2,ASSEAGLADTYEQY
TRBV2,.,ASSENGARGTEAF
TRBV30,.,AWSVGPPKEPQH
TRBV2,TRBD2,ASSVPSGGAYEQY
TRBV5-1,.,ASSSQGKNTGELF
TRBV3-1/TRBV3-2,.,ASSPLTYPNTEAF
TRBV11-3,TRBD1,ASSTDRGSETQY
TRBV4-3,.,ASSQGSRTDTQY
TRBV30,.,AWSVLGGGGQPQH
TRBV19,.,ASSIMRQLNEKLF
TRBV7-9,.,ASSFAREGYGYT
TRBV5-4,.,ASSLEGGPTYEQY
TRBV18,TRBD1,ASSPSAGTGYNYGYT
TRBV19,.,ASTPGGSHNEKLF
TRBV10-2,.,ASSDPGRTSQSYEQY
TRBV7-2,TRBD1,ASSPGQLNSPLH
TRBV5-1,TRBD2,ASSLSGTSQETQY
TRBV5-5,.,ASMPATTYNSPLH
TRBV15,.,ATSRDIRNSPLH
TRBV19,TRBD1,ASSTWDRGSDGTEAF
TRBV7-2,.,ASDEGKSASSGNTIY
TRBV27,TRBD1,ASSLYSGQGTYGYT
TRBV7-2,.,ASSSPVPSNSPLH
TRBV5-1,.,ASSLLRPPYGYT
TRBV5-8,.,ASSRGAGYT
TRBV20-1,.,SASPRAGNTIY
TRBV5-1,.,ASSFSYEQY
TRBV11-2,TRBD2,ASSRGGVGETQY
TRBV3-1/TRBV3-2,.,ASSQEVGSQETQY
TRBV13,.,ASSLGGAGLTEAF
TRBV9,.,ASSVDEDRTREQY
TRBV20-1,.,SASSPGPIYEQY
TRBV4-1,TRBD2,ASSQDQTGGYNEQF
TRBV6-6,TRBD1,ASIPGQGVNNQPQH
TRBV1,.,TSSSSGGAWETQY
TRBV6-5,TRBD1,ASIDRVGADTQY
TRBV5-1,TRBD2,ASSDLGGSQETQY
TRBV10-3,.,AISVRLQETQY
TRBV19,.,ASSIDRAGPYQPQH
TRBV19,.,ASSIVGASYEQY
TRBV2,TRBD2,ASLAGGYNEQF
TRBV28,.,ASSLRQVAF
TRBV15,.,ATSRDRLRDSSYEQY
TRBV11-2,TRBD1,ASSLSGGDSPLH
TRBV29-1,TRBD1,SVAGDSQQH
TRBV7-2,.,ASSLGGGRRTEAF
TRBV23-1,TRBD1,ASSPETGGTEAF
TRBV30,.,AWSLSPYNSPLH